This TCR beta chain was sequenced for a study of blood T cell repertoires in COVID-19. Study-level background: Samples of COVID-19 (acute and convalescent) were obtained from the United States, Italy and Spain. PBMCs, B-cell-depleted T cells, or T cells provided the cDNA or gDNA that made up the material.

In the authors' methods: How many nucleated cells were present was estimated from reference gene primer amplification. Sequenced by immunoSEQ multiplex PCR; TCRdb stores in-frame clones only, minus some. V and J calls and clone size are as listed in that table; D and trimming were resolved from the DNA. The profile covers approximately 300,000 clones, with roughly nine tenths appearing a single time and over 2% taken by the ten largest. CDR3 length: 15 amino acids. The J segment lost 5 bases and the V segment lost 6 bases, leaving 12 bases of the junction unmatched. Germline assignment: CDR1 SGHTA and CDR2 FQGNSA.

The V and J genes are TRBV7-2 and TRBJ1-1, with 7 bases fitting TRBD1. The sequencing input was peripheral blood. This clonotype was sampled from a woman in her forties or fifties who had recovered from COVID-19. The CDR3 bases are TGTGCCAGCAGTACTAAGACAGGGAGAGGGACTGAAGCTTTCTTT. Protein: CASSTKTGRGTEAFF.